Below, 5 T cell receptor beta chains from the same sample are listed, as sequenced in a study of blood T cell repertoires in COVID-19. Using immunoSEQ multiplex PCR, the repertoire was profiled, and TCRdb retains in-frame clones only, with some absent. The sample yields fewer than 65,000 clones, roughly four fifths seen once. Material for sequencing was peripheral blood. The receptors shown here come from a man aged 60 to 69 with acute or convalescent COVID-19.

The J gene is TRBJ1-2, the V gene TRBV18, with unresolved D. Trimming pared 4 bases from V and 7 bases from J, leaving 13 bases between. The CDR3 has 13 residues. Germline CDR1 KGHSH, CDR2 LQKENI. The CDR3 DNA sequence: TGTGCCAGCTCACTCACCGGTGAGGTTGGCTACACCTTC. Its translation: CASSLTGEVGYTF.

This clone has only a few counts. V usage is TRBV9 and J usage is TRBJ2-5, with TRBD2 identical over 10 bases. Germline V lookup: CDR1 SGDLS, CDR2 YYNGEE. The CDR3 loop spans 15 amino acids. Trimming cost V 4 bases and J 4 bases; bases outside gene matches: 7. Here the CDR3 DNA reads TGTGCCAGCAGCTCTTCCTCTAGCGGGGGAGAGACCCAGTACTTC. It encodes CASSSSSSGGETQYF.

This chain connects TRBV5-1 to TRBJ2-2, with TRBD1 identical over 10 bases. Germline CDR1 is SGHRS and CDR2 is YFSETQ. V trimming: 5 bases; J trimming: 7 bases; junction bases outside the gene matches: 11. This CDR3 spans 16 amino acids. CDR3 sequence: CASSLHGTGDVGELFF. For the CDR3, the DNA is TGCGCCAGCAGTTTGCACGGGACAGGGGATGTCGGGGAGCTGTTTTTT.

This sequence joins TRBV7-9 and TRBJ2-5; D is perhaps TRBD1 (6 bases). Trimming took off 1 base at V and 3 bases at J, with 12 bases between the two ends. The CDR3 spans 15 residues. From germline, CDR1 is SEHNR and CDR2 FQNEAQ (reference sequence). For the CDR3, the DNA is TGTGCCAGCAGCTTAGAAGGACAGCCCGAAGAGACCCAGTACTTC. Protein product: CASSLEGQPEETQYF.

This chain connects TRBV19 to TRBJ1-1; D ambiguous. V lost 5 bases and J 1 base, leaving 8 bases between the germline ends. Germline CDR1 LNHDA, CDR2 SQIVND (reference sequence). This CDR3 is built from 13 residues. CDR3 sequence: CASSAAANTEAFF. The DNA of the CDR3 is TGTGCCAGTAGTGCGGCAGCGAACACTGAAGCTTTCTTT.